This T cell receptor (beta chain) was identified during a study of T cell responses to AZD1222 COVID-19 vaccine. Notes on the study in general: Donors were largely white British and mainly female; clonal diversity was possibly underestimated. Only after the peak T cell response were repertoires sampled.

CDR1 and CDR2 from the germline V gene are MNHNY and SVGAGI (reference sequence). There are 14 residues in the CDR3. Trimming removed 5 bases at V and 6 bases at J, with 16 bases between. This clone was found once. Antigen specificity is unknown. Clones were read by immunoSEQ multiplex PCR, and TCRdb kept only the in-frame ones, dropping some. Here the sample spans roughly 100,000 clones, 90% being singletons. The sample consisted of peripheral blood, taken 28 days after the second AZD1222 dose. This receptor was taken from an adult who received the AZD1222 COVID-19 vaccine. V usage is TRBV6-6 and J usage is TRBJ1-1, with no clear D. The CDR3 here is CASSIPQQASEAFF. The CDR3 coding sequence is TGTGCCAGCAGTATACCACAACAAGCGTCTGAAGCTTTCTTT.